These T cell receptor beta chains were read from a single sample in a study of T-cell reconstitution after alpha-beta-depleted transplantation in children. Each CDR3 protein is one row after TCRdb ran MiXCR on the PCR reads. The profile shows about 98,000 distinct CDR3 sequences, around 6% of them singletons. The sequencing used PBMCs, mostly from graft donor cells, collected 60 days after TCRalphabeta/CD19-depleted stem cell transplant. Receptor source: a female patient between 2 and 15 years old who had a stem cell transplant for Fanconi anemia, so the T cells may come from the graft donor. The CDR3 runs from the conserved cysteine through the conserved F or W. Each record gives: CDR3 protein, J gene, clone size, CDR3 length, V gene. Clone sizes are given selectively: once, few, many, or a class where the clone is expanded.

CDR3 protein: CASSDTGGTDTQYF; J gene: TRBJ2-3; clone size: few; CDR3 length: 14; V gene: TRBV25-1
CDR3 protein: CASSFQFGSEQFF; J gene: TRBJ2-1; clone size: many; CDR3 length: 13; V gene: TRBV5-6
CDR3 protein: CASSLRPGGGYTF; J gene: TRBJ1-2; clone size: few; CDR3 length: 13; V gene: TRBV7-3
CDR3 protein: CASSPSTTSSYNEQFF; J gene: TRBJ2-1; clone size: few; CDR3 length: 16; V gene: TRBV18
CDR3 protein: CASNSSPGIYNEQFF; J gene: TRBJ2-1; clone size: many; CDR3 length: 15; V gene: TRBV5-1
CDR3 protein: CASSFQTHEQYF; J gene: TRBJ2-7; clone size: many; CDR3 length: 12; V gene: TRBV12-3/TRBV12-4
CDR3 protein: CASSPTGARTDTQYF; J gene: TRBJ2-3; clone size: many; CDR3 length: 15; V gene: TRBV14
CDR3 protein: CASSLGQGNYGYTF; J gene: TRBJ1-2; clone size: few; CDR3 length: 14; V gene: TRBV7-2
CDR3 protein: CASSRWTSGGAMIQTGELFF; J gene: TRBJ2-2; clone size: many; CDR3 length: 20; V gene: TRBV3-1
CDR3 protein: CASSAEPVSYEQYF; J gene: TRBJ2-7; clone size: -; CDR3 length: 14; V gene: TRBV5-1
CDR3 protein: CASSFRRGSGEETQYF; J gene: TRBJ2-5; clone size: medium-sized; CDR3 length: 16; V gene: TRBV28
CDR3 protein: CASRRGVVQPPNEKLFF; J gene: TRBJ1-4; clone size: many; CDR3 length: 17; V gene: TRBV27
CDR3 protein: CASSPVADSYGYTF; J gene: TRBJ1-2; clone size: -; CDR3 length: 14; V gene: TRBV18
CDR3 protein: CASSHSGQTSEQFF; J gene: TRBJ2-1; clone size: many; CDR3 length: 14; V gene: TRBV3-1
CDR3 protein: CASSLILVGETQYF; J gene: TRBJ2-5; clone size: -; CDR3 length: 14; V gene: TRBV5-1
CDR3 protein: CSAEGQRNTGELFF; J gene: TRBJ2-2; clone size: many; CDR3 length: 14; V gene: TRBV20-1
CDR3 protein: CASSYSRREGAETQYF; J gene: TRBJ2-5; clone size: many; CDR3 length: 16; V gene: TRBV6-5
CDR3 protein: CASSLNWDRGRIGVTYEQYF; J gene: TRBJ2-7; clone size: many; CDR3 length: 20; V gene: TRBV12-3/TRBV12-4
CDR3 protein: CSASRGRGETQYF; J gene: TRBJ2-5; clone size: many; CDR3 length: 13; V gene: TRBV20-1
CDR3 protein: CAISESTPGRGTDTQYF; J gene: TRBJ2-3; clone size: many; CDR3 length: 17; V gene: TRBV10-3
CDR3 protein: CASVPGQGDYEQYF; J gene: TRBJ2-7; clone size: many; CDR3 length: 14; V gene: TRBV9
CDR3 protein: CSARDRLAASTDTQYF; J gene: TRBJ2-3; clone size: -; CDR3 length: 16; V gene: TRBV20-1
CDR3 protein: CASSLTGTSANEQFF; J gene: TRBJ2-1; clone size: many; CDR3 length: 15; V gene: TRBV12-3/TRBV12-4
CDR3 protein: CASTSRVGGAFF; J gene: TRBJ1-1; clone size: many; CDR3 length: 12; V gene: TRBV27
CDR3 protein: CASRTDRRRETQYF; J gene: TRBJ2-5; clone size: many; CDR3 length: 14; V gene: TRBV10-2
CDR3 protein: CASSHLRLTGNNEQFF; J gene: TRBJ2-1; clone size: -; CDR3 length: 16; V gene: TRBV3-1
CDR3 protein: CASTGSGGVRETQYF; J gene: TRBJ2-5; clone size: -; CDR3 length: 15; V gene: TRBV10-2
CDR3 protein: CASSSGTSGNEQYF; J gene: TRBJ2-7; clone size: -; CDR3 length: 14; V gene: TRBV5-1
CDR3 protein: CSVETVDTQYF; J gene: TRBJ2-3; clone size: many; CDR3 length: 11; V gene: TRBV29-1
CDR3 protein: CSARVGNAYEQYF; J gene: TRBJ2-7; clone size: few; CDR3 length: 13; V gene: TRBV20-1
CDR3 protein: CASTNGPAAAEHGYTF; J gene: TRBJ1-2; clone size: many; CDR3 length: 16; V gene: TRBV6-1
CDR3 protein: CASSFRAGGWSGNTIYF; J gene: TRBJ1-3; clone size: -; CDR3 length: 17; V gene: TRBV28
CDR3 protein: CASSLGHLSDF; J gene: TRBJ2-3; clone size: many; CDR3 length: 11; V gene: TRBV12-3/TRBV12-4